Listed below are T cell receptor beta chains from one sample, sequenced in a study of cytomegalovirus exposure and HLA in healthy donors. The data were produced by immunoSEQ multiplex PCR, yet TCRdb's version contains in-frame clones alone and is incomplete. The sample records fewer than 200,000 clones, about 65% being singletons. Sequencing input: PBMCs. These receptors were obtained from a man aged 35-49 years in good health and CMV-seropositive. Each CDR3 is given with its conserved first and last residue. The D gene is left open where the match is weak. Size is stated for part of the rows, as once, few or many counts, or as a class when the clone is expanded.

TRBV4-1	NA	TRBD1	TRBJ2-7	CASSPVTGTGSYEQYF	TGCGCCAGCAGCCCAGTCACCGGGACAGGGTCCTACGAGCAGTACTTC
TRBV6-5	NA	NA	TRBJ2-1	CASSSLVNEQFF	TGTGCCAGCAGCTCACTAGTCAATGAGCAGTTCTTC
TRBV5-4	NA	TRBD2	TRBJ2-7	CASGTLAGLSYEQYF	TGTGCCAGCGGGACGCTAGCGGGCCTCTCCTACGAGCAGTACTTC
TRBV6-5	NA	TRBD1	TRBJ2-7	CASSPRTGRDEQYF	TGTGCCAGCAGTCCCAGGACAGGGCGCGACGAGCAGTACTTC
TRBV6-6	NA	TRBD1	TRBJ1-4	CASRRRTGGEKLFF	TGTGCCAGCAGAAGGCGGACAGGGGGAGAAAAACTGTTTTTT
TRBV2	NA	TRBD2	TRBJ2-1	CASSVATSGNEQFF	TGTGCCAGCAGTGTCGCGACTAGCGGCAATGAGCAGTTCTTC
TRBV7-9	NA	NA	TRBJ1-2	CASSLGTPSPGYTF	TGTGCCAGCAGCTTAGGGACGCCTAGCCCTGGCTACACCTTC
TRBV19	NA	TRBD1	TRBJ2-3	CASTTGQGRYTDTQYF	TGTGCCAGTACCACGGGACAGGGGCGCTACACAGATACGCAGTATTTT
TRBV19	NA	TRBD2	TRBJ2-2	CATREAGGIGELFF	TGTGCCACCCGTGAGGCGGGGGGGATCGGGGAGCTGTTTTTT
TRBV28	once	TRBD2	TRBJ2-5	CASNPPGLVKETQYF	TGTGCCAGCAATCCCCCGGGACTAGTAAAAGAGACCCAGTACTTC
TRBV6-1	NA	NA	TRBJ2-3	CASSGIRGTDTQYF	TGTGCCAGCAGTGGTATACGGGGAACAGATACGCAGTATTTT
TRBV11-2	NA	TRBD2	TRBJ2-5	CASSLELAGDETQYF	TGTGCCAGCAGCTTAGAACTAGCGGGGGATGAGACCCAGTACTTC
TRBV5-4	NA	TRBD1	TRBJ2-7	CASSLRQGQSYEQYF	TGTGCCAGCAGCTTGCGACAGGGACAATCCTACGAGCAGTACTTC
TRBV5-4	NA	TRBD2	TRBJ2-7	CASSPSGGRGSYEQYF	TGTGCCAGCAGCCCGTCCGGGGGGAGAGGGTCCTACGAGCAGTACTTC
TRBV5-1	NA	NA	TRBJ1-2	CASSLAPGVDNYGYTF	TGCGCCAGCAGCTTGGCCCCGGGGGTTGATAACTATGGCTACACCTTC
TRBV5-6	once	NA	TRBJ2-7	CASSYGSSYEQYF	TGTGCCAGCAGTTACGGGTCCTCCTACGAGCAGTACTTC
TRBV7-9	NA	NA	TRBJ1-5	CASSSGENITPPQHF	TGTGCCAGCAGCTCCGGGGAAAACATTACACCGCCCCAGCATTTT
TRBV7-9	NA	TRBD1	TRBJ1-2	CASSSTGVSYGYTF	TGTGCCAGCAGCTCGACAGGGGTATCCTATGGCTACACCTTC
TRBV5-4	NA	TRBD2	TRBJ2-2	CASSLSWLRRGEGATGELFF	TGTGCCAGCAGCTTGTCTTGGCTTCGGCGGGGGGAGGGCGCCACCGGGGAGCTGTTTTTT
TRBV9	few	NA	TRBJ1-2	CASSVDTNSIHYGYTF	TGTGCCAGCAGCGTAGATACGAACAGTATACACTATGGCTACACCTTC
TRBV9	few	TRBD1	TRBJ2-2	CASSVAGTGANTGELFF	TGTGCCAGCAGCGTAGCTGGTACAGGGGCGAACACCGGGGAGCTGTTTTTT
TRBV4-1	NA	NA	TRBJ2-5	CASSQMGLPGETQYF	TGCGCCAGCAGCCAAATGGGTCTGCCCGGGGAGACCCAGTACTTC
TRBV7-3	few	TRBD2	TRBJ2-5	CASSPASGGAGTQYF	TGTGCCAGCAGTCCGGCTAGCGGGGGGGCCGGGACCCAGTACTTC
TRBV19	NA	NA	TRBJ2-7	CASRPRDNLPYEQYF	TGTGCCAGTCGCCCCCGGGACAACTTACCCTACGAGCAGTACTTC
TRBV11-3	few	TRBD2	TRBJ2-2	CASSLLGGTGELFF	TGTGCCAGCAGCTTACTCGGGGGGACCGGGGAGCTGTTTTTT
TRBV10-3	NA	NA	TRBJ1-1	CAISAAGLGAEAFF	TGTGCCATCAGTGCGGCAGGCCTGGGGGCAGAAGCTTTCTTT
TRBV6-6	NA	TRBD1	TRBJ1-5	CASSLSGGGNQPQHF	TGTGCCAGCAGTTTATCAGGGGGTGGCAATCAGCCCCAGCATTTT
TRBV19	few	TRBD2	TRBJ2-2	CASLDGGGNTGELFF	TGTGCCAGTTTGGATGGCGGGGGAAACACCGGGGAGCTGTTTTTT
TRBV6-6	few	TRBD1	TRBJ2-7	CASRVGQGFYEQYF	TGTGCCAGCAGGGTTGGACAGGGGTTCTACGAGCAGTACTTC
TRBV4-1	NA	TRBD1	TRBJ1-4	CASSQLGTGGNEKLFF	TGTGCCAGCAGCCAACTCGGGACAGGCGGTAATGAAAAACTGTTTTTT
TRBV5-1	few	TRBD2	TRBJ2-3	CASSLGTSGAGDTQYF	TGCGCCAGCAGCTTGGGGACTAGCGGGGCGGGAGATACGCAGTATTTT
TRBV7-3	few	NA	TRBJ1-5	CASSLQADQPQHF	TGTGCCAGCAGCTTACAGGCCGATCAGCCCCAGCATTTT
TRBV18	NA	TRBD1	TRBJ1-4	CASSRDRVEEKLFF	TGTGCCAGCTCACGGGACAGGGTGGAGGAAAAACTGTTTTTT
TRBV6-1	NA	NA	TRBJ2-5	CASSDQQGSYSGGVTQYF	TGTGCCAGCAGTGATCAACAGGGGTCGTACAGCGGGGGAGTGACCCAGTACTTC
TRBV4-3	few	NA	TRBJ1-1	CASSLRRGTEAFF	TGCGCCAGCAGCCTTCGGAGGGGCACTGAAGCTTTCTTT
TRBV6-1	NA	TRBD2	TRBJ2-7	CASSHREGNYEQYF	TGTGCCAGCAGTCATCGGGAGGGTAACTACGAGCAGTACTTC
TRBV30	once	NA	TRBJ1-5	CAWTQRGSNQPQHF	TGTGCCTGGACACAAAGGGGTAGCAATCAGCCCCAGCATTTT
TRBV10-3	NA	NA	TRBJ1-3	CAIKSDGQSGNTIYF	TGTGCCATCAAGTCGGACGGACAGTCTGGAAACACCATATATTTT
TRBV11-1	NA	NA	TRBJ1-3	CASRDAQDYSGNTIYF	TGTGCCAGCAGAGATGCACAGGATTACTCTGGAAACACCATATATTTT
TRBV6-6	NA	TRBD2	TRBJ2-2	CASHNPSGGYTGELFF	TGTGCCAGCCATAATCCTAGCGGGGGCTACACCGGGGAGCTGTTTTTT
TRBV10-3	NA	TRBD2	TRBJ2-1	CAISEFSGGTSYNEQFF	TGTGCCATCAGTGAATTCAGCGGGGGGACCTCCTACAATGAGCAGTTCTTC
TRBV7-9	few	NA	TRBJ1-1	CASSLTGNTEAFF	TGTGCCAGCAGCTTGACAGGGAACACTGAAGCTTTCTTT
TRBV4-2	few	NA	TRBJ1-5	CASSQDVLQPQHF	TGTGCCAGCAGCCAAGATGTTTTACAGCCCCAGCATTTT
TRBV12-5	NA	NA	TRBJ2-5	CASGLVLETEHQETQYF	TGTGCTAGTGGTTTGGTACTTGAGACAGAGCACCAAGAGACCCAGTACTTC
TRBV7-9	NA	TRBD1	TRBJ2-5	CASSPTGGEETQYF	TGTGCCAGCAGCCCGACAGGGGGCGAGGAGACCCAGTACTTC
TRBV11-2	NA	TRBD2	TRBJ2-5	CASRALAGGVKTQYF	TGTGCCAGCAGAGCCCTAGCGGGGGGCGTTAAGACCCAGTACTTC
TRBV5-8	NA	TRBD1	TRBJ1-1	CASSPGDRGTTEAFF	TGTGCCAGCAGCCCTGGGGACAGGGGGACCACTGAAGCTTTCTTT
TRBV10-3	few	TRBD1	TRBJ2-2	CAIGGTGNTGELFF	TGTGCCATCGGGGGGACAGGGAACACCGGGGAGCTGTTTTTT
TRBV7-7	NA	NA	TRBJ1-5	CASSSRVGQPQHF	TGTGCTAGCAGCTCGCGGGTCGGGCAGCCCCAGCATTTT
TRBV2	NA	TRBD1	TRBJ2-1	CASSAGQGRDEQFF	TGTGCCAGCAGTGCAGGACAGGGGAGAGATGAGCAGTTCTTC
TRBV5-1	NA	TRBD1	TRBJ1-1	CASSFRGRTGWPGGTEAFF	TGCGCCAGCAGCTTCAGGGGGAGGACAGGGTGGCCGGGGGGCACTGAAGCTTTCTTT